This TCR beta chain is drawn from a study of regulatory T cells in long-lasting Graves disease. Findings and caveats of the study: Persistent Graves' patients showed less TCR diversity than newly diagnosed patients showed.

Sample time point: persistent/refractory GD, antithyroid drugs over 5 years with positive TRAb. The authors made the TCR library using RNA they extracted from PBMCs. Assembly of TCR beta libraries relied on iRepertoire HTBI primers together with Arm-PCR of CDR3 regions. TCRdb redid the calling of the multiplex PCR reads with MiXCR, one entry per CDR3 protein. The repertoire has over 450,000 distinct CDR3 sequences, around a fifth of them found once; the top ten carry roughly 7.1%. This clonotype has ten or more counts. Its antigen remains unknown. The sample here was peripheral blood mononuclear cells (PBMCs), taken when the disease was refractory, from a patient treated with antithyroid drugs. The sequence was obtained from a female donor with Graves disease.

CDR3: CASSLAGGPQYEQYF. DNA of the CDR3: TGTGCCAGCAGCTTAGCGGGAGGGCCTCAGTACGAGCAGTACTTC. The gene calls are TRBV7-2 and TRBJ2-7; 7 positions match TRBD2. Trimming at V came to 0 bases and at J to 4 bases, leaving 6 bases not matched to a gene. This CDR3 spans 15 amino acids. Germline values: CDR1 SGHTA, CDR2 FQGNSA. Filled out from reference TRBV7-2 and TRBJ2-7, the complete variable domain reads GAGVSQSPSNKVTEKGKDVELRCDPISGHTALYWYRQSLGQGLEFLIYFQGNSAPDKSGLPSDRFSAERTGGSVSTLTIQRTQQEDSAVYLCASSLAGGPQYEQYFGPGTRLTVT.